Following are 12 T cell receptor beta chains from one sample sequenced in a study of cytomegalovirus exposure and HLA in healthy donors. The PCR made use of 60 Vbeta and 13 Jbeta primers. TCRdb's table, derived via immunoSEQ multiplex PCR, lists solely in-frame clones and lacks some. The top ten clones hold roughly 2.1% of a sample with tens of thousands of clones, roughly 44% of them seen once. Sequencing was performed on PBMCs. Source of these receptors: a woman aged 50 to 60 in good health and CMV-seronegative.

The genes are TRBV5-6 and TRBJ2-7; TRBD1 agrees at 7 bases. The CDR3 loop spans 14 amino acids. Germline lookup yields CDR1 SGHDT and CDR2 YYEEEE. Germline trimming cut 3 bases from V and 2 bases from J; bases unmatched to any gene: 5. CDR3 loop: CASSSRTGPYEQYF. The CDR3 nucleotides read TGTGCCAGCAGCTCCCGGACAGGTCCCTACGAGCAGTACTTC.

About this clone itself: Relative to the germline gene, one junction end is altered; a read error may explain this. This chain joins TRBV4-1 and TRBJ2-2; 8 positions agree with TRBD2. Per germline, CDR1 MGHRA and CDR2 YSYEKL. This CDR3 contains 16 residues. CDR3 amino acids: CASSEEAGANTGELFF. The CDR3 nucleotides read TGCGCCAGCAGCGAAGAAGCGGGAGCGAACACCGGGGAGCTGTTTTTT.

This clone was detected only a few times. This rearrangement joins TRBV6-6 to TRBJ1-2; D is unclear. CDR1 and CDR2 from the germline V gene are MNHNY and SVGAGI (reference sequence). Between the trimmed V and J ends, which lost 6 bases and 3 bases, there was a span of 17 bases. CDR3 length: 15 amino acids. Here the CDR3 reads CASSVQVGSHYGYTF. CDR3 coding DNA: TGTGCCAGCAGCGTCCAGGTGGGGAGTCACTATGGCTACACCTTC.

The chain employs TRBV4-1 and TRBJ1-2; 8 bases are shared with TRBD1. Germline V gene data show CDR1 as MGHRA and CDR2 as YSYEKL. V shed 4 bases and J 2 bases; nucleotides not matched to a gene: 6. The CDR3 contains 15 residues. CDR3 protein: CASSLDRGMNYGYTF. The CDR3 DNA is TGCGCCAGCAGCCTTGACAGGGGAATGAACTATGGCTACACCTTC.

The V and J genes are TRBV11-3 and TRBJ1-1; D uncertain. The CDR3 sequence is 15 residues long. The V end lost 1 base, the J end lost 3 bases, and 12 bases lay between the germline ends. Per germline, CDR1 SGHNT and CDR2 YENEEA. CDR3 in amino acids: CASSLGHGEDTEAFF. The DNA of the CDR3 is TGTGCCAGCAGCTTAGGCCACGGGGAGGACACTGAAGCTTTCTTT.

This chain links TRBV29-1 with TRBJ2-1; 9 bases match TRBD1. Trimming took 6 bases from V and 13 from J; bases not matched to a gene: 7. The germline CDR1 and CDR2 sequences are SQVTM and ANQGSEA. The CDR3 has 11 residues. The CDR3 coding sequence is TGCAGCGTCGAGGACAGGGGTAGACAGTTCTTC. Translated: CSVEDRGRQFF.

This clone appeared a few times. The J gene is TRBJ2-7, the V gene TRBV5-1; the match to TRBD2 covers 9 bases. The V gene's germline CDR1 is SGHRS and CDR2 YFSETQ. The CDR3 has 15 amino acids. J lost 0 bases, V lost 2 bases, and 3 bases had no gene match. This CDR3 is CASSLGLASSYEQYF. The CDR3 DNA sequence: TGCGCCAGCAGCTTAGGACTAGCGAGCTCCTACGAGCAGTACTTC.

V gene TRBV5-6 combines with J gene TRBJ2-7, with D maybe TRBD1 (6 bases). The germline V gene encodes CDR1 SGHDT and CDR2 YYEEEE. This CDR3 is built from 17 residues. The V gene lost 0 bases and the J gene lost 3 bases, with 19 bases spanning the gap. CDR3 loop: CASSLALGPGQDYEQYF. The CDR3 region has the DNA TGTGCCAGCAGCTTGGCCCTCGGACCGGGACAAGACTACGAGCAGTACTTC.

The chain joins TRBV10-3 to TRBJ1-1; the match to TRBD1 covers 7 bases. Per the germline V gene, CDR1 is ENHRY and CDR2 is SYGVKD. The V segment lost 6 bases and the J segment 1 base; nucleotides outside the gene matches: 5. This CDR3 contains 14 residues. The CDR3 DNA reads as TGTGCCATCAGGGGGGACAGTAAGAACACTGAAGCTTTCTTT. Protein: CAIRGDSKNTEAFF.

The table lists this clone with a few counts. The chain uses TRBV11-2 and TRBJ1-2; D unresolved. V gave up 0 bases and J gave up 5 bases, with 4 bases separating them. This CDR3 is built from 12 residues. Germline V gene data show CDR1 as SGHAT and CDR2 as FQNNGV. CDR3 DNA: TGTGCCAGCAGCTTAGACGGGTATGGCTACACCTTC. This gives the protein CASSLDGYGYTF.

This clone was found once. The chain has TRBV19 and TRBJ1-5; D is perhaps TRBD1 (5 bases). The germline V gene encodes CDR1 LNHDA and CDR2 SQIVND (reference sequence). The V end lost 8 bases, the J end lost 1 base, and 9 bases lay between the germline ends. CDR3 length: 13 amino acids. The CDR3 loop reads CASSTESNQPQHF. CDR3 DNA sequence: TGTGCCAGTTCGACAGAGAGCAATCAGCCCCAGCATTTT.

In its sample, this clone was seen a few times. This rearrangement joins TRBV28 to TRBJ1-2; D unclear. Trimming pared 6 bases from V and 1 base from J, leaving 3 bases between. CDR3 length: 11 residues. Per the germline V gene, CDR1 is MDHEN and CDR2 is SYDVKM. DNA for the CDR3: TGTGCCAGCAGACATAACTATGGCTACACCTTC. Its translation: CASRHNYGYTF.